The sample holds one count of the clone carrying this T cell receptor (beta chain). No conserved phenylalanine or tryptophan ends this CDR3, so it is likely a read error. The sample originates from a study of molecular identifiers for immune sequencing clone quantification. TCRdb passed the PCR reads through MiXCR, listing each CDR3 protein once. The table lists 85,000 to 90,000 distinct CDR3 sequences, 20% to 30% of them singletons, with roughly 0.8% in the top ten. Per germline, CDR1 PRHDT and CDR2 FYEKMQ (reference sequence). V was pared by 3 bases and J by 5 bases, with 6 bases between. The CDR3 is 12 amino acids.

The sample consisted of naive CD8+ T cells from blood, with Jurkat cell RNA spiked in. The subset here: FACS-sorted CD8+CD4-CCR7+CD45RA+ naive T cells. This TCR was recovered from a human donor in good health. Some libraries in this study had Jurkat cell RNA spiked in. The rearrangement joins TRBV13 to TRBJ2-3; perhaps TRBD2 as D (5 bases). CDR3 sequence (DNA): TGTGCCAGCAGCTTCGCGGGAGATACGCAGTATCTT. Its translation is CASSFAGDTQYL.